This T cell receptor beta chain was retrieved from a study of STAT5B mutations in CD4+ large granular lymphocyte leukemia. Study-wide background: The CDR3 'QG' motif was associated with a particular HLA allele among healthy donors.

This CDR3 spans 15 amino acids. Germline V gene sequence: CDR1 SGHVS, CDR2 FNYEAQ. J gave up 2 bases and V 8 bases, and 10 bases lay outside the gene matches. The assay was run at survey level. Libraries were prepared by immunoSEQ multiplex PCR; TCRdb keeps only in-frame clonotypes and omits some of them. The table shows some 23,000 clones, with 74% occurring only once. This TCR was recovered from a human donor in good health. Sequenced sample: CD4+ T cells from blood buffy coats. The rearrangement joins TRBV7-6 to TRBJ2-7; TRBD2 matches 9 bases. For the CDR3, the DNA is TGTGCCAGCCGGCTAGACGCGGGAGGGCCCTACGAGCAGTACTTC. Its translation is CASRLDAGGPYEQYF.